This T cell receptor (beta chain) was found in a study of beta chain features in type 1 diabetes. The overall study: The samples had around 100 million sorted cells examined in all. Study results and caveats: Moderate but significant shortening of TCRB CDR3s was recorded in all four CD4+ subsets from Type 1 diabetes patients. Short templates might get an advantage during PCR, and this would be equal in patients and controls.

Trimming left V 5 bases short and J 1 base short, with 8 bases between. Germline loops: CDR1 MDHEN, CDR2 SYDVKM. This CDR3 contains 13 residues. All of the isolated RNA was reverse transcribed, so expressed TCRB transcripts were sequenced. An average of around 3.9 million reads was obtained for naive, central memory and regulatory T cell samples. Method: immunoSEQ multiplex PCR; TCRdb's copy keeps in-frame clones and lacks some. The sample has about 150,000 clones; under 13% are singletons. As to this clone: The antigen is unknown.

Sorting that relied on CD45RO/CCR7/CD25/CD127/CD95/CD27 yielded CD4+ naive, central memory, regulatory and stem cell-like memory cells. This sequence originates from a man younger than 45 with type 1 diabetes. The sample consisted of central memory CD4+ T cells from blood. The chain carries TRBV28 and TRBJ1-2, with D perhaps TRBD1 (5 bases). In nucleotides, the CDR3 is TGTGCCAGCAGTCTGGGGGGTAACTATGGCTACACCTTC. This translates into CASSLGGNYGYTF.